Sequencing of this T cell receptor (beta chain) was carried out in a study of response to subunit inactivated influenza vaccine. The germline V gene encodes CDR1 SNHLY and CDR2 FYNNEI. CDR3 length: 15 residues. V lost 2 bases, J lost 1 base, and 9 bases lay in between. Regarding the study as a whole: Each seasonal influenza vaccination recruits few new T cells, the authors suggested.

Each CDR3 protein is one row after TCRdb ran MiXCR on the RT-PCR reads. The profile covers 450,000 to 600,000 distinct CDR3 sequences, with approximately 7.7% appearing a single time and over 10% taken by the ten largest. This clonotype came up many times. Its antigen is unidentified. The rearrangement uses TRBV2 and TRBJ2-1; D perhaps matches TRBD2 (6 bases). The TCR sequence derives from a man aged 45 to 70 who received an inactivated influenza vaccine. Sequenced material: PBMCs from blood, taken less than 30 months after vaccination. This CDR3 reads CASSEWGRSYNEQFF. DNA of the CDR3: TGTGCCAGCAGTGAATGGGGGAGGTCCTACAATGAGCAGTTCTTC.